Listed below are T cell receptor beta chains from one sample, sequenced in a study of T-cell memory formation after mild COVID-19. Each CDR3 protein is one row after TCRdb ran MiXCR on the 5' RACE reads. The table lists more than 300,000 distinct CDR3 sequences, 20% to 25% of them singletons. Material: PBMCs or a T cell subset sorted from them (not recorded which). The receptors derive from a man aged 18-30 years who had mild COVID-19 (a few samples of this study predate the infection). Cell type and time point are not known. The CDR3 runs from the conserved cysteine through the conserved F or W. The order of the fields is clone size, J gene, V gene, D gene, CDR3 DNA, CDR3 protein. The D gene is left open where the match is weak. For some rows the clone size is stated as once, few or many, or as a class when expanded; others skip it.

few,TRBJ2-7,TRBV7-7,-,TGTGCCAGCAGCTTAGGTCCAGGGTCGAACGAGCAGTACTTC,CASSLGPGSNEQYF
-,TRBJ2-5,TRBV4-2,-,TGTGCCAGCAGCCAAGCCCAGGAGCTCCAAGAGACCCAGTACTTC,CASSQAQELQETQYF
-,TRBJ2-3,TRBV7-2,-,TGTGCCAGCAGCTTAGGACAGGTTAGCACAGATACGCAGTATTTT,CASSLGQVSTDTQYF
-,TRBJ2-3,TRBV7-2,-,TGTGCCAGCAGCCCTTATCGGGTGGAAGCAGATACGCAGTATTTT,CASSPYRVEADTQYF
many,TRBJ2-4,TRBV5-1,-,TGCGCCAGCAGCCCCCTACAGGGAGGGGGCATTCAGTACTTC,CASSPLQGGGIQYF
-,TRBJ2-1,TRBV4-2,TRBD2,TGTGCCAGCAGCCACCCCCTGGGAGGACTAGCGGGCATGGAGCAGTTCTTC,CASSHPLGGLAGMEQFF
-,TRBJ1-4,TRBV11-2,-,TGTGCCAGCAGCTTAGATCGGGGTCTTCGGGAAAAACTGTTTTTT,CASSLDRGLREKLFF
-,TRBJ2-7,TRBV4-1,-,TGCGCCAGCAGCCAAGTGCAGGCAGGGGCTGGGTACGAGCAGTACTTC,CASSQVQAGAGYEQYF
few,TRBJ2-3,TRBV4-2,TRBD2,TGTGCCAGCAGCCAAGGACTAGCGGATAGCACAGATACGCAGTATTTT,CASSQGLADSTDTQYF
-,TRBJ2-2,TRBV2,-,TGTGCCAGCAGTTCCCCCGGCACCGGGGAGCTGTTTTTT,CASSSPGTGELFF
-,TRBJ2-3,TRBV24-1,-,TGTGCCACCAGTGATACAGGGAGTGGGCACACAGATACGCAGTATTTT,CATSDTGSGHTDTQYF
few,TRBJ2-7,TRBV10-3,-,TGTGCCTCTGCCCGGACTCCTGATTACCCCTACGAGCAGTACTTC,CASARTPDYPYEQYF
few,TRBJ2-7,TRBV11-3,TRBD2,TGTGCCAGCAGCGCTTCCGGGACTAGCGGTCCTCGTAGCGAGCAGTACTTC,CASSASGTSGPRSEQYF
few,TRBJ2-7,TRBV5-6,TRBD2,TGTGCCAGCAGCTTGTTAGCGGGGGCCCGCTTTGTCGAGCAGTACTTC,CASSLLAGARFVEQYF
-,TRBJ2-7,TRBV21-1,-,TGTGCCAGCAGCAAATGTTGGGGACATAAGGGTTCCTACGAGCAGTACTTC,CASSKCWGHKGSYEQYF
few,TRBJ1-4,TRBV2,-,TGTGCCAGCAGTGTTGGAGGGGCTGGAGGTGAAAAACTGTTTTTT,CASSVGGAGGEKLFF
-,TRBJ2-3,TRBV7-2,TRBD1,TGTGCCAGCAGCGACCGGACAGGGAGTTTTAGTGGCACAGATACGCAGTATTTT,CASSDRTGSFSGTDTQYF
many,TRBJ2-2,TRBV5-1,TRBD1,TGCGCCAGCTCTTGGGACAGGGGAACCGGGGAGCTGTTTTTT,CASSWDRGTGELFF
once,TRBJ2-7,TRBV7-9,-,TGTGCCAGCAGCGTGGCAGAATACGAGCAGTACTTC,CASSVAEYEQYF
-,TRBJ1-6,TRBV11-2,-,TGTGCCAGCAGCTTATCCGGGCAGTATAATTCACCCCTCCACTTT,CASSLSGQYNSPLHF
-,TRBJ2-4,TRBV30,-,TGTGCCTGGAGTGTCGGAGGGCGCCGGGACATTCAGTACTTC,CAWSVGGRRDIQYF
few,TRBJ2-5,TRBV6-2/TRBV6-3,-,TGTGCCAGCAGTTACCCGGGGGCTAGCGGACAAGAGACCCAGTACTTC,CASSYPGASGQETQYF
few,TRBJ1-4,TRBV20-1,-,TGCAGTGCTAGAGACCGCACTAATGAAAAACTGTTTTTT,CSARDRTNEKLFF
-,TRBJ2-7,TRBV29-1,-,TGCAGCGTTGTGGACCCGACCTACGAGCAGTACTTC,CSVVDPTYEQYF
many,TRBJ1-2,TRBV5-1,TRBD1,TGCGCCAGCAGCCACGGGACAGGGAGCGGATTCTATGGCTACACCTTC,CASSHGTGSGFYGYTF
few,TRBJ2-3,TRBV4-1,TRBD2,TGCGCCAGCAGCCGATCCACCGGGGGGGGGCTGACCGTCGGAGATACGCAGTATTTT,CASSRSTGGGLTVGDTQYF
few,TRBJ2-7,TRBV5-1,-,TGCGCCAGCAGTTACGGAACCTCCTACGAGCAGTACTTC,CASSYGTSYEQYF
-,TRBJ2-1,TRBV7-2,TRBD1,TGTGCCAGCAGCAATCGACAGGGGTACAATGAGCAGTTCTTC,CASSNRQGYNEQFF
many,TRBJ2-1,TRBV5-1,-,TGCGCCAGCAGCTTGGGGGGGTACCCCTACAATGAGCAGTTCTTC,CASSLGGYPYNEQFF
few,TRBJ1-5,TRBV19,-,TGTGCCAGTAGTCAAACGGGAGGGCTTTATAGCAATCAGCCCCAGCATTTT,CASSQTGGLYSNQPQHF
-,TRBJ1-1,TRBV9,TRBD1,TGTGCCAGCAGCGCCCGGACAGGAGGAAAAGCTTTCTTT,CASSARTGGKAFF
-,TRBJ2-7,TRBV7-9,TRBD1,TGTGCCAGCAGCTCAACAATCAAGGGACAGACTGGGCCCCGCCTAGCTATTACCAAGTACTTC,CASSSTIKGQTGPRLAITKYF
few,TRBJ1-6,TRBV28,-,TGTGCCAGCAGCTTCCTCGGGACGCTTCGGAATTCACCCCTCCACTTT,CASSFLGTLRNSPLHF
few,TRBJ1-5,TRBV12-3/TRBV12-4,-,TGTGCCAGCAGTGCAGGGTTTTATAGCAATCAGCCCCAGCATTTT,CASSAGFYSNQPQHF
few,TRBJ2-2,TRBV11-2,-,TGTGCCAGCAGCTTCGTTTTCAGGGGACCCGGGGAGCTGTTTTTT,CASSFVFRGPGELFF
few,TRBJ1-2,TRBV2,-,TGTGCCAGCAATCTTGTTCAGTCCGGCTCTGGCTACACCTTC,CASNLVQSGSGYTF
-,TRBJ2-3,TRBV9,-,TGTGCCAGCAGCGTAAGAGCGGTTAGCACAGATACGCAGTATTTT,CASSVRAVSTDTQYF
-,TRBJ1-4,TRBV9,TRBD1,TGTGCCAGCAGCGCCGGGACAGGGGAAAAACTGTTTTTT,CASSAGTGEKLFF
-,TRBJ1-5,TRBV7-9,-,TGTGCCAGCAGCTTAGGGGAAGGGCAGATAGTCAATCAGCCCCAGCATTTT,CASSLGEGQIVNQPQHF
-,TRBJ2-1,TRBV6-5,-,TGTGCCAGCAGTCGGGTCCCCGGGGCTAACATAATTGAGCAGTTCTTC,CASSRVPGANIIEQFF
few,TRBJ1-1,TRBV7-3,-,TGTGCCAGCAGCCATCGGGGGGGAAACACTGAAGCTTTCTTT,CASSHRGGNTEAFF
few,TRBJ1-5,TRBV27,-,TGTGCCAGCAGTTCAACCCTCGGCCGGAATCAGCCCCAGCATTTT,CASSSTLGRNQPQHF
-,TRBJ1-1,TRBV9,-,TGTGCCAGCAGCACCGGCTGGGGCACTGAAGCTTTCTTT,CASSTGWGTEAFF
-,TRBJ2-2,TRBV3-1,TRBD2,TGTGCCAGCAGCCAAGCGGGGGGGGACACCGGGGAGCTGTTTTTT,CASSQAGGDTGELFF
-,TRBJ1-4,TRBV19,-,TGTGCCAGCGTCGACAGGATAAATGAAAAACTGTTTTTT,CASVDRINEKLFF
-,TRBJ1-2,TRBV6-5,-,TGTGCCAGCAGTTACGTAAACACAGGGTCGAATGGCTACACCTTC,CASSYVNTGSNGYTF
many,TRBJ1-1,TRBV5-1,-,TGCGCCAGCAGCTTCCGGGGGCAGGCTTTCTTT,CASSFRGQAFF
few,TRBJ1-1,TRBV10-2,TRBD1,TGCGCCAGCAGTCTTGACAGGGAGGGTACTGAAGCTTTCTTT,CASSLDREGTEAFF
few,TRBJ1-1,TRBV5-1,-,TGCGCCAGCAGCTTGGAGACTTTACCGAACACTGAAGCTTTCTTT,CASSLETLPNTEAFF
few,TRBJ2-3,TRBV6-5,-,TGTGCCAGCAGTCAGGGATTCACAGATACGCAGTATTTT,CASSQGFTDTQYF